The 22 T cell receptor beta chains below come from one sample, sequenced in a study of T cell clonotyping in hematopoietic cell transplantation. The method was immunoSEQ multiplex PCR; TCRdb's version includes in-frame clones alone and lacks a portion of them. The table records 37,000 or so clones, approximately 89% of them present only once. Sequencing was carried out using peripheral blood mononuclear cells. The receptor source for this set is a woman aged 40 to 50 in good health. Some clones in this sample may be carry-over from other donors' samples.

This chain uses TRBV5-6 with TRBJ2-2; no definite D call. This CDR3 comprises 16 residues. Per the germline V gene, CDR1 is SGHDT and CDR2 is YYEEEE. Trimming took 1 base from V and 5 from J, leaving 15 bases between them. The CDR3 DNA is TGTGCCAGCAGCTTGCCTGGTGTGACTTGGACCGGGGAGCTGTTTTTT. Translating it yields CASSLPGVTWTGELFF.

The chain recombines TRBV30 with TRBJ2-7; 9 bases fit TRBD1. Germline V lookup: CDR1 GTSNPN, CDR2 SVGIG (reference sequence). Trimming took 1 base from V and 5 from J; bases not matched to a gene: 6. CDR3 length: 14 amino acids. The CDR3 sequence: CAWSALQGADEQYF. CDR3 sequence (DNA): TGTGCCTGGAGTGCCTTACAGGGGGCGGACGAGCAGTACTTC.

The chain is built from TRBV30 and TRBJ1-1; D is undetermined. This CDR3 region has 13 residues. Germline loops: CDR1 GTSNPN, CDR2 SVGIG (reference sequence). V was clipped by 2 bases and J by 0 bases, with 7 bases between them. This CDR3 is CAWSLELNTEAFF. For the CDR3, the DNA is TGTGCCTGGAGTCTAGAGTTGAACACTGAAGCTTTCTTT. Filled out from reference TRBV30 and TRBJ1-1, the complete variable domain reads SQTIHQWPATLVQPVGSPLSLECTVEGTSNPNLYWYRQAAGRGLQLLFYSVGIGQISSEVPQNLSASRPQDRQFILSSKKLLLSDSGFYLCAWSLELNTEAFFGQGTRLTVV.

This CDR3 reads CASSLVSQGYTF. CDR3 bases: TGTGCCAGCAGCTTAGTTAGTCAAGGCTACACCTTC. The chain has TRBV7-8 and TRBJ1-2; D is undetermined. The CDR3 loop spans 12 amino acids. CDR1 is SGHVS and CDR2 is FQNEAQ in the germline V gene. V was shortened by 1 base and J by 8 bases, with 8 bases between the two germline ends.

The chain combines TRBV6-6 with TRBJ1-1, with 8 positions matching TRBD1. Germline V gene data show CDR1 as MNHNY and CDR2 as SVGAGI (reference sequence). This CDR3 is built from 13 residues. Germline trimming cut 4 bases from V and 11 bases from J; bases unmatched to any gene: 9. The CDR3 nucleotides read TGTGCCAGCAGTTCGACAGGGGACGGGCTGGCTTTCTTT. Residues: CASSSTGDGLAFF.

The J gene is TRBJ2-7, the V gene TRBV11-2; 8 bases are a match to TRBD1. Germline CDR1 SGHAT, CDR2 FQNNGV. Trimming cost V 3 bases and J 5 bases; bases outside gene matches: 9. CDR3 length equals 15 residues. CDR3 in DNA: TGTGCCAGCAGCTTCATGACAGGGGAGGAGAACGAGCAGTACTTC. Translation gives CASSFMTGEENEQYF. Complete variable domain (other parts from reference TRBV11-2 and TRBJ2-7): EAGVAQSPRYKIIEKRQSVAFWCNPISGHATLYWYQQILGQGPKLLIQFQNNGVVDDSQLPKDRFSAERLKGVDSTLKIQPAKLEDSAVYLCASSFMTGEENEQYFGPGTRLTVT.

The V and J genes are TRBV28 and TRBJ1-5; maybe TRBD1 (5 bases). The germline CDR1 and CDR2 sequences are MDHEN and SYDVKM. The CDR3 has 11 amino acids. The CDR3 reads CASGARQPQHF. In DNA form, the CDR3 reads TGTGCGAGCGGGGCTCGGCAGCCCCAGCATTTT.

The chain carries TRBV7-2 and TRBJ1-5; D remains unclear. The CDR3 is 14 amino acids. Germline lookup yields CDR1 SGHTA and CDR2 FQGNSA. V lost 2 bases and J lost 0, with 5 bases in between. CDR3 in amino acids: CASSLSHSNQPQHF. CDR3 sequence (DNA): TGTGCCAGCAGCTTAAGCCATAGCAATCAGCCCCAGCATTTT.

This clone is a singleton in its sample. For the CDR3, the DNA is TGTGCCAGCAGCTTGGGAGGGACCTACGAGCAGTACTTC. It encodes CASSLGGTYEQYF. V gene TRBV5-4 combines with J gene TRBJ2-7, with D tentatively TRBD2 (5 bases). This CDR3 is 13 amino acids long. V lost 0 bases, J lost 2 bases, and 6 bases lay in between. Germline CDR1 and CDR2: SGHNT and YYREEE (reference sequence). The whole variable domain, filled in from reference TRBV5-4 and TRBJ2-7, reads ETGVTQSPTHLIKTRGQQVTLRCSSQSGHNTVSWYQQALGQGPQFIFQYYREEENGRGNFPPRFSGLQFPNYSSELNVNALELDDSALYLCASSLGGTYEQYFGPGTRLTVT.

The rearrangement joins TRBV29-1 to TRBJ2-1; the match to TRBD1 covers 7 bases. Germline assignment: CDR1 SQVTM and CDR2 ANQGSEA. The trim removed 5 bases at V and 10 bases at J, leaving 11 bases unmatched. The CDR3 totals 13 residues. The CDR3 region is CSVPYATRGEQFF. The CDR3, as DNA: TGCAGCGTTCCCTACGCGACCAGGGGGGAGCAGTTCTTC.

The rearrangement uses TRBV30 and TRBJ1-2; D remains unclear. Germline lookup yields CDR1 GTSNPN and CDR2 SVGIG (reference sequence). With 6 bases removed from V and 10 bases from J, the gap between germline ends came to 21 bases. This CDR3 has 13 amino acids. The CDR3 sequence is CACKKERRQDYTF. Written as DNA, the CDR3 is TGTGCCTGCAAGAAGGAGAGGAGGCAGGACTACACCTTC.

Regarding this clone: Other DNA sequences of this sample code for an identical CDR3. V usage is TRBV25-1 and J usage is TRBJ1-2; a weak D match, TRBD1 (5 bases). Between the trimmed V and J ends, which lost 2 bases and 7 bases, there was a span of 8 bases. The length of the CDR3 is 12 residues. The V gene's germline CDR1 is MGHDK and CDR2 SYGVNS. CDR3 sequence reads: CASSEGGSGYTF. For the CDR3, the DNA is TGTGCCAGCAGTGAAGGGGGAAGTGGCTACACCTTC.

The chain employs TRBV14 and TRBJ2-7; D call uncertain. V lost 2 bases and J 7 bases, leaving 12 bases between the germline ends. CDR1 is SGHDN, CDR2 FVKESK, per germline. The CDR3 is made up of 13 amino acids. The CDR3 protein is CASSQNIVLEQYF. The CDR3 DNA reads TGTGCCAGCAGCCAAAACATCGTGCTAGAGCAGTACTTC.

The CDR3 nucleotides are TGTGCCAGCAGCTTGTATTCGGGCAGGGGGATACCATCCACAGATACGCAGTATTTT. It is translated as CASSLYSGRGIPSTDTQYF. This chain links TRBV5-8 with TRBJ2-3; TRBD1 agrees at 7 bases. CDR1 and CDR2 from the germline V gene are SGHTS and YDEGEE. Unmatched junction bases numbered 16, after V lost 1 base and J lost 2 bases. The CDR3 has 19 residues. Supplemented by reference TRBV5-8 and TRBJ2-3, the full variable domain reads EAGVTQSPTHLIKTRGQQATLRCSPISGHTSVYWYQQALGLGLQFLLWYDEGEERNRGNFPPRFSGRQFPNYSSELNVNALELEDSALYLCASSLYSGRGIPSTDTQYFGPGTRLTVL.

The genes are TRBV28 and TRBJ1-2; tentatively, D is TRBD1 (5 bases). The CDR3 has 14 amino acids. Germline CDR1 and CDR2: MDHEN and SYDVKM. Trimming removed 0 bases from V and 7 bases from J, with 12 bases in between. Here the CDR3 reads CASSLWGRESGYTF. In DNA, the CDR3 is TGTGCCAGCAGTTTATGGGGCAGGGAGAGTGGCTACACCTTC.

The chain joins TRBV7-9 to TRBJ1-5, with D possibly matching TRBD1 (6 bases). Germline lookup yields CDR1 SEHNR and CDR2 FQNEAQ (reference sequence). With 5 bases removed from V and 10 bases from J, the gap between germline ends came to 12 bases. This CDR3 region has 12 residues. This CDR3 reads CASSPGAGPQHF. CDR3 nucleotides: TGTGCCAGCAGCCCAGGGGCGGGACCCCAGCATTTT.

The chain links TRBV4-3 to TRBJ1-2; D is possibly TRBD1 (6 bases). The CDR3 has 15 amino acids. V gave up 4 bases and J gave up 0 bases, with 12 bases separating them. Germline assignment: CDR1 LGHNA and CDR2 YSLEER. In DNA, the CDR3 is TGCGCCAGCAGCCTGGGGGCCGGAGCTAACTATGGCTACACCTTC. It is translated as CASSLGAGANYGYTF.

CDR3 bases: TGTGCCAGCAGTGAAAGTCGGGCAGAGACCCAGTACTTC. Amino acids: CASSESRAETQYF. V is TRBV6-1 and J is TRBJ2-5; D is unclear. The CDR3 extends over 13 amino acids. Trimming took off 2 bases at V and 4 bases at J, with 8 bases between the two ends. From germline, CDR1 is MNHNS and CDR2 SASEGT.

This chain joins TRBV9 and TRBJ2-7; D tentatively reads TRBD1 or TRBD2 (5 bases each). The CDR3 extends over 15 amino acids. The V gene lost 0 bases and the J gene lost 5 bases, with 15 bases spanning the gap. Germline-derived CDR1 and CDR2 are SGDLS and YYNGEE. CDR3: CASSVVPGRLNEQYF. The DNA of the CDR3 is TGTGCCAGCAGCGTAGTGCCGGGGCGCTTAAACGAGCAGTACTTC.

The V and J genes are TRBV7-8 and TRBJ1-3; D possibly corresponds to TRBD1 (6 bases). Per the germline V gene, CDR1 is SGHVS and CDR2 is FQNEAQ. This CDR3 region has 15 residues. V lost 5 bases to trimming and J lost 4 bases, with 15 bases between them. The chain's CDR3 is CASSVDSRGGNTIYF. Written as DNA, the CDR3 is TGTGCCAGCAGCGTAGACAGCAGGGGAGGAAACACCATATATTTT.

The chain uses TRBV7-2 and TRBJ1-5, with D possibly being TRBD1 (5 bases). Looked up from germline, CDR1 is SGHTA and CDR2 is FQGNSA. Trimming removed 6 bases at V and 6 bases at J, with 18 bases between. The CDR3 is 15 residues long. CDR3 amino acids: CASSGLGGVSQPQHF. The CDR3 nucleotides are TGTGCCAGCAGTGGACTGGGGGGGGTGAGTCAGCCCCAGCATTTT.

This chain uses TRBV28 with TRBJ1-2; perhaps TRBD1 as D (5 bases). Germline V gives CDR1 MDHEN, CDR2 SYDVKM. There are 13 residues in the CDR3. V was pared by 8 bases and J by 1 base, with 11 bases between. This chain's CDR3 is CASGDGGNYGYTF. CDR3 bases: TGTGCCAGCGGTGACGGGGGTAACTATGGCTACACCTTC.